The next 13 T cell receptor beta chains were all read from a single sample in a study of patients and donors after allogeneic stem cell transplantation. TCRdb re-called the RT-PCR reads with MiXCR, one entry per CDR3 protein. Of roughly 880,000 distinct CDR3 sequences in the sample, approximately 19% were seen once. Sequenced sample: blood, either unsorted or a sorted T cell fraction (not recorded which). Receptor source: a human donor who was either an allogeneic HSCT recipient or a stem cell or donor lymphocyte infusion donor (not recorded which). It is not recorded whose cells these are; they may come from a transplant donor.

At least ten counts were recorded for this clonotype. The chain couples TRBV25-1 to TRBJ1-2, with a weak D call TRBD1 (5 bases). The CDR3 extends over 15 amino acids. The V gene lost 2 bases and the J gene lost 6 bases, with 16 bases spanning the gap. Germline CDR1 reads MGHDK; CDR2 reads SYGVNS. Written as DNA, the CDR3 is TGTGCCAGCAGTGAAGCAGGGAGGGGTGGAGATGGCTACACCTTC. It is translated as CASSEAGRGGDGYTF.

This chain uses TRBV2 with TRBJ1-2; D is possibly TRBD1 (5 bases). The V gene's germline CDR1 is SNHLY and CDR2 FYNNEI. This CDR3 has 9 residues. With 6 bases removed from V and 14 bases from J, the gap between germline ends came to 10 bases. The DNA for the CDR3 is TGTGCCAGCAGGATCGGGACGACCTTC. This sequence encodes CASRIGTTF.

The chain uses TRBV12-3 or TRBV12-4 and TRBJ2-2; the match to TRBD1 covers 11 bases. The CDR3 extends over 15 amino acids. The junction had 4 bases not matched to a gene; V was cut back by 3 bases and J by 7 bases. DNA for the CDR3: TGTGCCAGCAGTTTGGGGACAGGGGGAGGCGGGGAGCTGTTTTTT. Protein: CASSLGTGGGGELFF.

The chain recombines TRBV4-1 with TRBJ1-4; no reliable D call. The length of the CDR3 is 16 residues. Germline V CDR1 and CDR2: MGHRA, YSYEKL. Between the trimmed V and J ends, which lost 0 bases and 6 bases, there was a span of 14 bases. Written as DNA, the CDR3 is TGCGCCAGCAGCCAAGACTCGGCCCCGGTTGATGAAAAACTGTTTTTT. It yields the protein CASSQDSAPVDEKLFF.

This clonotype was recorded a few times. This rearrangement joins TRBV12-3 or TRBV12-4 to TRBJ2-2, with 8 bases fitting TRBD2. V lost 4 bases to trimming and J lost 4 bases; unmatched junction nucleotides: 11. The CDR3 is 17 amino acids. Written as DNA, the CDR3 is TGTGCCAGCAGTTCCCCCCGGGGGGGGCTGGGCACCGGGGAGCTGTTTTTT. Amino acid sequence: CASSSPRGGLGTGELFF.

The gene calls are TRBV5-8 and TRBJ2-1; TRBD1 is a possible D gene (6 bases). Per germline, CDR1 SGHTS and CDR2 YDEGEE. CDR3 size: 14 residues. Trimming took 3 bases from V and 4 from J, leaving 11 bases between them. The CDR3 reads CASSYAQGYNEQFF. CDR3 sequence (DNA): TGTGCCAGCAGCTACGCTCAGGGGTACAATGAGCAGTTCTTC. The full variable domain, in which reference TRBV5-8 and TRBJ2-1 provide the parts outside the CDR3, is EAGVTQSPTHLIKTRGQQATLRCSPISGHTSVYWYQQALGLGLQFLLWYDEGEERNRGNFPPRFSGRQFPNYSSELNVNALELEDSALYLCASSYAQGYNEQFFGPGTRLTVL.

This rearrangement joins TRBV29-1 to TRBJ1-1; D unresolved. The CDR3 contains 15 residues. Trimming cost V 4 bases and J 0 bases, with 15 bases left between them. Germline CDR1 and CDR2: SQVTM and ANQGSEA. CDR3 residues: CSVVYKPQLNTEAFF. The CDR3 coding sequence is TGCAGCGTTGTGTATAAGCCGCAGCTGAACACTGAAGCTTTCTTT.

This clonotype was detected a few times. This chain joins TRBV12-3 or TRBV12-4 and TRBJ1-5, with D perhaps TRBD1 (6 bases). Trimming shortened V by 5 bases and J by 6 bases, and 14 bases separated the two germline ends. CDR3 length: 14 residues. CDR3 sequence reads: CASSRGGDSQPQHF. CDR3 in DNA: TGTGCCAGCAGTAGAGGGGGGGATAGTCAGCCCCAGCATTTT.

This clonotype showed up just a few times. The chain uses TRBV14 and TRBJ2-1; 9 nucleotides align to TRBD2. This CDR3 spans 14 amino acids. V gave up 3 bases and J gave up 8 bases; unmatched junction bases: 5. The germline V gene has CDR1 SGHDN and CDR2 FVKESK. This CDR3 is CASSQQTSGYEQFF. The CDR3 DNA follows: TGTGCCAGCAGCCAGCAGACTAGCGGCTATGAGCAGTTCTTC.

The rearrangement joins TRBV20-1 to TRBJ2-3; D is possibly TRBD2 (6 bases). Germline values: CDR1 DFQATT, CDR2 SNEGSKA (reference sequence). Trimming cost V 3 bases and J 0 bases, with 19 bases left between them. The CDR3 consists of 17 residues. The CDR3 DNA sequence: TGCAGTGCTAGGGCCGCCCGGGACTGGTTTAGCACAGATACGCAGTATTTT. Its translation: CSARAARDWFSTDTQYF.

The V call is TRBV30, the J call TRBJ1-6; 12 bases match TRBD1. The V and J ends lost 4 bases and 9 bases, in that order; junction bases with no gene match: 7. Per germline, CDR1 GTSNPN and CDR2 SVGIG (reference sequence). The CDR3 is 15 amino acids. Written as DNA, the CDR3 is TGTGCCTGGACTCTCTCGGGACAGGGGGCTTCACCCCTCCACTTT. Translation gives CAWTLSGQGASPLHF. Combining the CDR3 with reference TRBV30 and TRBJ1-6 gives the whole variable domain SQTIHQWPATLVQPVGSPLSLECTVEGTSNPNLYWYRQAAGRGLQLLFYSVGIGQISSEVPQNLSASRPQDRQFILSSKKLLLSDSGFYLCAWTLSGQGASPLHFGNGTRLTVT.

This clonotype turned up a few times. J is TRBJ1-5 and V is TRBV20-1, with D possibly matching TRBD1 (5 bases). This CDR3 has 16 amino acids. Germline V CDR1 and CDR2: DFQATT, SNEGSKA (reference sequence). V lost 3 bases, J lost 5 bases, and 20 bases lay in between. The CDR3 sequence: CSARELKPGVDQPQHF. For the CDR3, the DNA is TGCAGTGCTAGGGAATTAAAGCCGGGGGTAGATCAGCCCCAGCATTTT.

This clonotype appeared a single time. The CDR3 loop is CSVGWGAYEQYF. The CDR3 DNA sequence: TGCAGCGTGGGTTGGGGTGCCTACGAGCAGTACTTC. The chain carries TRBV29-1 and TRBJ2-7; D is ambiguous. The V gene's germline CDR1 is SQVTM and CDR2 ANQGSEA. Deletions cut 6 bases from V and 2 bases from J, with 11 bases between. The CDR3 runs to 12 residues.